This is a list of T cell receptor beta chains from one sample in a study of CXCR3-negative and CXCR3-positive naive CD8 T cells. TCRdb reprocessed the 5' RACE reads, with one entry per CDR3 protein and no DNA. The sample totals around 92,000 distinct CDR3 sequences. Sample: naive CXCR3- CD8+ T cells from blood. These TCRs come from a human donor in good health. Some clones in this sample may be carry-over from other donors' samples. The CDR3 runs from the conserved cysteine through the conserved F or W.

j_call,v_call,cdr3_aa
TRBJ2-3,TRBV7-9,CASSPRQGRVTDTQYF
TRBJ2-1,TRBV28,CASSFASAGRGEQFF
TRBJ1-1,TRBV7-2,CASSLGTSDPGWGMNTEAFF
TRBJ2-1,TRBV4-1,CASSHSSGAYNEQFF
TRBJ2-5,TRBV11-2,CASSYTMGLPQLETQYF
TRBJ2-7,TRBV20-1,CSARSPTVDYEQYF
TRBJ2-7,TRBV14,CASSQFGYEQYF
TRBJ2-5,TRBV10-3,CATGPFWADNQETQYF
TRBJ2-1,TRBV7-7,CASSPSGEGYNEQFF
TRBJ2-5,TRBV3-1,CASSQDSQETQYF
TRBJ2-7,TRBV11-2,CASRPESSYEQYF
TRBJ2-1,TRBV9,CASSGSGASYNEQFF
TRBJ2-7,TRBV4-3,CASSQDRSHEQYF
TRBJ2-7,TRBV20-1,CSARDLGGHVYEQYF
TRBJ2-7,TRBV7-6,CASSSARGADEQYF
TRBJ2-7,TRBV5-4,CASNDRASYEQYF
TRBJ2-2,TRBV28,CASSELAGMRGGELFF
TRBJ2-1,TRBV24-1,CATGGRNNEQFF
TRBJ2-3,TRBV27,CASRTLLGADTQYF
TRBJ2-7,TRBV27,CASSFGGGLIYEQYF
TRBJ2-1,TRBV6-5,CASSYSDRALLRNEQFF
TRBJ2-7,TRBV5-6,CASSGETGYNEQFF
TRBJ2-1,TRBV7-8,CASSQSGTNTYNEQFF
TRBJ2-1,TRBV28,CASSLPSGGALNEQFF
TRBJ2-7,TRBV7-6,CASSLTGGIVPYEQYF
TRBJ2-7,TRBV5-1,CASSLVMGSSYEQYF
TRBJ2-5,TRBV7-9,CASSLGGPLQETQYF
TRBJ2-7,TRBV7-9,CASSPRGWGEQYF
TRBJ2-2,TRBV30,CAWMGNTGELFF
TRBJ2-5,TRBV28,CASSFELPYRGRETQYF